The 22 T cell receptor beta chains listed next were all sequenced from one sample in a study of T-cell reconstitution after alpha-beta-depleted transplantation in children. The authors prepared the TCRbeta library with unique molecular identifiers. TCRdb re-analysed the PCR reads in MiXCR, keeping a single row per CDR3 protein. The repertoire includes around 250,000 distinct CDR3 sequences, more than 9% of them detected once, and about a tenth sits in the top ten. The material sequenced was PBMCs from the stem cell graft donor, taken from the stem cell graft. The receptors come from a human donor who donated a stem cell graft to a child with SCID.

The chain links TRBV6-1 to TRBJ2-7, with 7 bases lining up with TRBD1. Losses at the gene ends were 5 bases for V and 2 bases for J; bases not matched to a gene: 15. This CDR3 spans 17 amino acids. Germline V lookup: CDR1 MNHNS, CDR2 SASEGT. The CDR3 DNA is TGTGCCAGCAGTCCTCATCCCGGGACAGCAAAAGCCTACGAGCAGTACTTC. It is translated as CASSPHPGTAKAYEQYF.

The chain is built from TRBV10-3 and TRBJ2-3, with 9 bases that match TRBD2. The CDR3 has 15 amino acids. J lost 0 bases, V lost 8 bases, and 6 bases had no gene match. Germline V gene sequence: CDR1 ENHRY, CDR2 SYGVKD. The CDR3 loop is CAIRASGASTDTQYF. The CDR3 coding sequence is TGTGCCATCCGGGCTAGCGGGGCCAGCACAGATACGCAGTATTTT.

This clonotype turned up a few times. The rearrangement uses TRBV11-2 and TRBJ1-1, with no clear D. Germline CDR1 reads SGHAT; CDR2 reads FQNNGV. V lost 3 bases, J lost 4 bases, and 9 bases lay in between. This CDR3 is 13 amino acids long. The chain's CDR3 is CASSFDPRTEAFF. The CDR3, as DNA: TGTGCCAGCAGCTTCGACCCGCGCACTGAAGCTTTCTTT.

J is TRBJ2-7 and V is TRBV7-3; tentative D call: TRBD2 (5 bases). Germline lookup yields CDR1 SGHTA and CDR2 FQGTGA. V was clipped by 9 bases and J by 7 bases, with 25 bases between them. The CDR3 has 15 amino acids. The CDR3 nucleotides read TGTGCCAGTACCCGGAGCCCCCAAACGCCGGGGGAGCAGTACTTC. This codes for CASTRSPQTPGEQYF.

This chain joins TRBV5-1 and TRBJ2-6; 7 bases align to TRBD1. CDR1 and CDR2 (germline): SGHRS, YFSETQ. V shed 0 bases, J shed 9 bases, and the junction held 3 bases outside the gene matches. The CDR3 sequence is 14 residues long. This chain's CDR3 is CASSLGGTVNVLTF. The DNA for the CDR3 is TGCGCCAGCAGCTTGGGGGGGACAGTCAACGTCCTGACTTTC.

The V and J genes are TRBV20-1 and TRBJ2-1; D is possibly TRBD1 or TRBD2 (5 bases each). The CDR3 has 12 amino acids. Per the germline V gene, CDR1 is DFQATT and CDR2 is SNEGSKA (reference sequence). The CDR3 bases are TGCAGCGGGACGGCATCCTACAATGAGCAGTTCTTC. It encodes CSGTASYNEQFF.

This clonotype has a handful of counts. The CDR3 loop is CSVGGREWNTQYF. For the CDR3, the DNA is TGCAGCGTGGGGGGCAGGGAGTGGAATACGCAGTATTTT. The J gene is TRBJ2-3, the V gene TRBV29-1; D is perhaps TRBD1 or TRBD2 (6 bases each). From germline, CDR1 is SQVTM and CDR2 ANQGSEA. The CDR3 is 13 residues long. Deletions cut 6 bases from V and 7 bases from J, with 17 bases between.

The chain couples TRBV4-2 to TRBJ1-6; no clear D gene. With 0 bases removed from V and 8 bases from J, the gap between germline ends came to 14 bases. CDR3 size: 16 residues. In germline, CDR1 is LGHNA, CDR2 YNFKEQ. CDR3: CASSQEVSPWDSPLHF. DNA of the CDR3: TGTGCCAGCAGCCAAGAAGTATCGCCCTGGGATTCACCCCTCCACTTT.

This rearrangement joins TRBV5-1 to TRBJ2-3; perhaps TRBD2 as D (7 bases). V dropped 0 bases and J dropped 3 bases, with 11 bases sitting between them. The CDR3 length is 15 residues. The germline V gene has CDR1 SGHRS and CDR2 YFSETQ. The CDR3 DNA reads TGCGCCAGCAGCTTGGCAGGGAGGGGGACAGATACGCAGTATTTT. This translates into CASSLAGRGTDTQYF. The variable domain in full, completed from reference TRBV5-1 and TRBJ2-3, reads KAGVTQTPRYLIKTRGQQVTLSCSPISGHRSVSWYQQTPGQGLQFLFEYFSETQRNKGNFPGRFSGRQFSNSRSEMNVSTLELGDSALYLCASSLAGRGTDTQYFGPGTRLTVL.

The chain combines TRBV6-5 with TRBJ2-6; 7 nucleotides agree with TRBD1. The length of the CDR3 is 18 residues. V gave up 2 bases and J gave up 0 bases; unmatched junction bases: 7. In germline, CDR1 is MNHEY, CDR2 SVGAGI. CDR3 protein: CASSYAGQAHSGANVLTF. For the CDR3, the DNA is TGTGCCAGCAGTTACGCCGGACAGGCACACTCTGGGGCCAACGTCCTGACTTTC.

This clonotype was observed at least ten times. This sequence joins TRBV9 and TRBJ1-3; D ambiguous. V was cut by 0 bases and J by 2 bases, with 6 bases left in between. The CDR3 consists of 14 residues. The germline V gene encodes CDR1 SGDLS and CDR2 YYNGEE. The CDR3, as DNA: TGTGCCAGCAGCGTAGGCGGGGCTGGAAACACCATATATTTT. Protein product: CASSVGGAGNTIYF.

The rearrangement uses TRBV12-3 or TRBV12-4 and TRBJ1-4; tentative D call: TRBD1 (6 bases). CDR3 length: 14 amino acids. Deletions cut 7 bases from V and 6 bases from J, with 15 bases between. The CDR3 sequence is CASTYSGQHEKLFF. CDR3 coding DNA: TGTGCCAGCACCTATTCGGGACAACATGAAAAACTGTTTTTT.

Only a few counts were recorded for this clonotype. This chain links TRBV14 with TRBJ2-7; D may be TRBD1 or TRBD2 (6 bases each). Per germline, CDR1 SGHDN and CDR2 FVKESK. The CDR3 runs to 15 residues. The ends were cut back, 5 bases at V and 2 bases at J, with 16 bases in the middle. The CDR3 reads CASSIGGRLAYEQYF. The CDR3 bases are TGTGCCAGCAGCATTGGGGGGCGACTTGCCTACGAGCAGTACTTC.

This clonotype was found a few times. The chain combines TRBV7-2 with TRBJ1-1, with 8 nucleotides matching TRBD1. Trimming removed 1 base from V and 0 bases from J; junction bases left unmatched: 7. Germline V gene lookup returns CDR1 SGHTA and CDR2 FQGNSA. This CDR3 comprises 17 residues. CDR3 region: CASSLGPTGVLNTEAFF. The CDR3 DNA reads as TGTGCCAGCAGCTTAGGACCGACAGGGGTGTTGAACACTGAAGCTTTCTTT.

The CDR3 sequence is CASSPFWGAPVGYTF. In nucleotides, the CDR3 is TGTGCCAGCAGTCCCTTTTGGGGGGCGCCTGTTGGCTACACCTTC. The rearrangement links TRBV12-3 or TRBV12-4 to TRBJ1-2; D may be TRBD1 (6 bases). The CDR3 contains 15 residues. V lost 5 bases to trimming and J lost 7 bases, with 20 bases between them.

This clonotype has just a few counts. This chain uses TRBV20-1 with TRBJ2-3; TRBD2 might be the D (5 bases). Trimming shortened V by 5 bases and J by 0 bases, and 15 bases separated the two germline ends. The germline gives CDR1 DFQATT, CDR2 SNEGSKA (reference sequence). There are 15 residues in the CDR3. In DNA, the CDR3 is TGCAGTGCTCATCTAGCCGGGCGGAGCACAGATACGCAGTATTTT. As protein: CSAHLAGRSTDTQYF.

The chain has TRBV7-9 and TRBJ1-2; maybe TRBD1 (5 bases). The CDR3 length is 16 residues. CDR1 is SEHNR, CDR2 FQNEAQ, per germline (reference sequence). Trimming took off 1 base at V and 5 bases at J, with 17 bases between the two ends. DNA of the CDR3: TGTGCCAGCAGCTTAGAAGCGATGGGGGTACCATATGGCTACACCTTC. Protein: CASSLEAMGVPYGYTF.

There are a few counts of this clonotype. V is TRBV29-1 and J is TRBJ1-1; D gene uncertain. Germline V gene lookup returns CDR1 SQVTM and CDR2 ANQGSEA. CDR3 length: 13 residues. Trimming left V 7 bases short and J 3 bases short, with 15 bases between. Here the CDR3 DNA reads TGCAGCGCTACAATTCTTTCGGACACTGAAGCTTTCTTT. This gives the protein CSATILSDTEAFF.

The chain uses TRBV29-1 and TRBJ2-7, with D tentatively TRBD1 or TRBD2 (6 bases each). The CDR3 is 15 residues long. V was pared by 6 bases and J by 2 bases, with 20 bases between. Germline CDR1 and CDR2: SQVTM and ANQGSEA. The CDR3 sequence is CSVRRGHELTYEQYF. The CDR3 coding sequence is TGCAGCGTCCGGAGGGGACACGAACTTACCTACGAGCAGTACTTC.

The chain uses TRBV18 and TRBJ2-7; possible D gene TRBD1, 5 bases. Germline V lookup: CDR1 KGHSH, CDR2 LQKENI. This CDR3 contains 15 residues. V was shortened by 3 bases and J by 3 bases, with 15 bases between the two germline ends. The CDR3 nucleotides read TGTGCCAGCTCACCTGAGGTAGGGGAAGTCTACGAGCAGTACTTC. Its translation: CASSPEVGEVYEQYF.

CDR3 sequence reads: CSASDPLYQETQYF. CDR3 in DNA: TGCAGTGCTAGCGACCCTTTGTACCAAGAGACCCAGTACTTC. The V call is TRBV20-1, the J call TRBJ2-5, with D hard to call. Trimming stripped 3 bases from V and 0 bases from J, with 11 bases between. The CDR3 runs to 14 residues. Germline CDR1 DFQATT, CDR2 SNEGSKA (reference sequence).

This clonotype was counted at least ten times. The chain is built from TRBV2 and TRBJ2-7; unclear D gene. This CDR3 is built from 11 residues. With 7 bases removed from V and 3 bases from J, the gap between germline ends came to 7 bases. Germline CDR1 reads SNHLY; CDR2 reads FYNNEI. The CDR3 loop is CASNRFYEQYF. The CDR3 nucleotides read TGTGCCAGCAACCGGTTCTACGAGCAGTACTTC.